This entry lists 27 T cell receptor beta chains sequenced from one sample in a study of T cell changes during pregnancy in multiple sclerosis. Clones were read by immunoSEQ multiplex PCR, and TCRdb kept only the in-frame ones, dropping some. The repertoire holds roughly 46,000 clones, with roughly 80% as singletons. The material sequenced was CD4+ T cells from peripheral blood mononuclear cells, taken before pregnancy. The source of these receptors is a female donor with multiple sclerosis, enrolled in a pregnancy study.

The rearrangement joins TRBV10-3 to TRBJ1-1; D remains unclear. The CDR3 is made up of 13 amino acids. V was cut by 3 bases and J by 3 bases, with 8 bases left in between. The germline CDR1 and CDR2 sequences are ENHRY and SYGVKD. CDR3 amino acids: CAISDLRDTEAFF. Here the CDR3 DNA reads TGTGCCATCAGTGACCTACGGGACACTGAAGCTTTCTTT.

This chain uses TRBV6-6 with TRBJ2-6; 10 nucleotides line up with TRBD1. V lost 10 bases, J lost 2 bases, and 2 bases stayed unmatched. Germline values: CDR1 MNHNY, CDR2 SVGAGI (reference sequence). This CDR3 has 14 amino acids. This CDR3 reads CATGQGPGANVLTF. The CDR3 nucleotides are TGTGCCACGGGACAGGGGCCTGGGGCCAACGTCCTGACTTTC.

The chain carries TRBV19 and TRBJ2-2; D possibly corresponds to TRBD2 (7 bases). V lost 6 bases and J 3 bases, leaving 17 bases between the germline ends. Germline values: CDR1 LNHDA, CDR2 SQIVND (reference sequence). The CDR3 has 16 residues. CDR3 sequence reads: CASRRGGGQDTGELFF. CDR3 coding DNA: TGTGCCAGTAGAAGGGGGGGAGGGCAGGACACCGGGGAGCTGTTTTTT.

The gene calls are TRBV2 and TRBJ2-5; TRBD1 matches 8 bases. The CDR3 sequence is 14 residues long. Per the germline V gene, CDR1 is SNHLY and CDR2 is FYNNEI. Germline trimming cut 8 bases from V and 2 bases from J; bases unmatched to any gene: 7. The CDR3, as DNA: TGTGCCAGCCAAAAGGGGACAGGACAAGAGACCCAGTACTTC. It specifies CASQKGTGQETQYF.

The V gene is TRBV7-2, the J gene TRBJ2-1, with TRBD1 identical over 7 bases. CDR3 length equals 14 residues. Unmatched junction bases numbered 6, after V lost 3 bases and J lost 7 bases. CDR1 and CDR2 (germline): SGHTA, FQGNSA. The CDR3 is CASSFGTAVNEQFF. Here the CDR3 DNA reads TGTGCCAGCAGCTTCGGGACAGCGGTGAATGAGCAGTTCTTC.

The V call is TRBV7-9, the J call TRBJ1-2; D is ambiguous. Germline CDR1 is SEHNR and CDR2 is FQNEAQ (reference sequence). With 4 bases removed from V and 6 bases from J, the gap between germline ends came to 12 bases. There are 13 residues in the CDR3. In DNA form, the CDR3 reads TGTGCCAGCAGCTCATTTTTGCGGGATGGCTACACCTTC. It is translated as CASSSFLRDGYTF.

Worth noting for this clone: Since a much larger clone is just one base distant, this may be a read error. The genes are TRBV28 and TRBJ1-3; unclear D gene. The CDR3 has 16 residues. CDR1 is MDHEN and CDR2 is SYDVKM in the germline V gene. CDR3 sequence: CASSLQPAGKGNTTYF. DNA of the CDR3: TGTGCCAGCAGTTTGCAACCCGCGGGGAAGGGAAACACCACATATTTT.

The rearrangement links TRBV19 to TRBJ1-5; 9 bases are shared with TRBD1. With V trimmed by 7 bases and J by 7 bases, 5 bases remained unmatched. Germline loops: CDR1 LNHDA, CDR2 SQIVND (reference sequence). This CDR3 has 13 amino acids. The CDR3 loop reads CASNYDRGQPQHF. CDR3 nucleotide sequence: TGTGCCAGTAATTACGACAGGGGGCAGCCCCAGCATTTT.

The chain is built from TRBV7-2 and TRBJ2-3; D not certain. Germline CDR1 reads SGHTA; CDR2 reads FQGNSA. The CDR3 covers 16 residues. Trimming removed 4 bases from V and 0 bases from J, with 14 bases in between. The CDR3 sequence is CASSSLGLASTDTQYF. CDR3 bases: TGTGCCAGCAGCTCTTTGGGCCTTGCTAGCACAGATACGCAGTATTTT.

V gene TRBV6-1 combines with J gene TRBJ2-7, with D perhaps TRBD2 (6 bases). The germline V gene has CDR1 MNHNS and CDR2 SASEGT. CDR3 length equals 14 residues. Trimming removed 11 bases from V and 4 bases from J, with 21 bases in between. CDR3 loop: CAHRREGSLYEQYF. The DNA for the CDR3 is TGTGCCCACCGGAGGGAAGGGAGTCTGTACGAGCAGTACTTC.

The V call is TRBV19, the J call TRBJ1-2; D may be TRBD1 (6 bases). Germline CDR1 LNHDA, CDR2 SQIVND (reference sequence). The CDR3 is made up of 16 amino acids. V was pared by 5 bases and J by 3 bases, with 19 bases between. Here the CDR3 DNA reads TGTGCCAGTAGTGGAACGCACAGGGAAGGCGACTATGGCTACACCTTC. It translates to CASSGTHREGDYGYTF.

This clone was counted only a few times. The chain couples TRBV4-2 to TRBJ2-5, with 8 bases matching TRBD2. V shed 5 bases, J shed 2 bases, and the junction held 10 bases outside the gene matches. In germline, CDR1 is LGHNA, CDR2 YNFKEQ. The CDR3 runs 16 residues. The DNA for the CDR3 is TGTGCCAGCAGCAAAGGATCCACTAGCGGACAAGAGACCCAGTACTTC. Amino acid sequence: CASSKGSTSGQETQYF.

The V call is TRBV19, the J call TRBJ2-5; 8 nucleotides align to TRBD1. Germline-derived CDR1 and CDR2 are LNHDA and SQIVND (reference sequence). The CDR3 length is 15 residues. The trim removed 1 base at V and 6 bases at J, leaving 7 bases unmatched. The CDR3 DNA reads TGTGCCAGTAGTATAGTGAGGACAGGGACGAAGACCCAGTACTTC. This encodes CASSIVRTGTKTQYF.

This chain links TRBV7-3 with TRBJ2-5; 9 bases line up with TRBD2. The CDR3 is made up of 15 amino acids. Per germline, CDR1 SGHTA and CDR2 FQGTGA. J gave up 2 bases and V 2 bases, and 3 bases lay outside the gene matches. DNA for the CDR3: TGTGCCAGCAGCTTAGTAGCGGGGGAGCAAGAGACCCAGTACTTC. This translates into CASSLVAGEQETQYF.

The V gene is TRBV9, the J gene TRBJ2-6; possibly TRBD2 for D (6 bases). The CDR3 covers 18 residues. Deletions cut 0 bases from V and 4 bases from J, with 17 bases between. Germline V gene data show CDR1 as SGDLS and CDR2 as YYNGEE. CDR3 sequence (DNA): TGTGCCAGCAGCGTAGCTACAGGAGGGTTTATGGGGGCCAACGTCCTGACTTTC. Translation gives CASSVATGGFMGANVLTF.

A few counts support this clone. The chain couples TRBV10-3 to TRBJ1-5; 12 bases are a match to TRBD1. Germline V gene lookup returns CDR1 ENHRY and CDR2 SYGVKD. J gave up 6 bases and V 0 bases, and 9 bases lay outside the gene matches. The CDR3 contains 18 residues. CDR3 sequence reads: CAISESMLGTGGFQPQHF. The CDR3, as DNA: TGTGCCATCAGTGAGTCTATGTTAGGGACAGGGGGCTTTCAGCCCCAGCATTTT.

The V call is TRBV5-1, the J call TRBJ1-1; possibly TRBD1 for D (5 bases). The CDR3 has 15 amino acids. Germline V gene data show CDR1 as SGHRS and CDR2 as YFSETQ. V was pared by 0 bases and J by 1 base, with 10 bases between. The DNA of the CDR3 is TGCGCCAGCAGCTTGGAGGGGTTGACGAACACTGAAGCTTTCTTT. It is translated as CASSLEGLTNTEAFF.

J is TRBJ2-3 and V is TRBV4-3, with 8 bases lining up with TRBD2. Losses at the gene ends were 3 bases for V and 1 base for J; bases not matched to a gene: 3. Germline values: CDR1 LGHNA, CDR2 YSLEER. This CDR3 has 15 amino acids. CDR3 nucleotides: TGCGCCAGCAGCCAGCGGGGGGTAGGCACAGATACGCAGTATTTT. Amino acids: CASSQRGVGTDTQYF.

This chain uses TRBV19 with TRBJ2-2, with 10 bases lining up with TRBD1. V gave up 9 bases and J gave up 1 base; unmatched junction bases: 2. Germline CDR1 and CDR2: LNHDA and SQIVND (reference sequence). This CDR3 comprises 14 residues. CDR3 sequence: CASDRGLNTGELFF. In nucleotides, the CDR3 is TGTGCCAGCGACAGGGGGCTGAACACCGGGGAGCTGTTTTTT.

This sequence joins TRBV10-3 and TRBJ1-5; D gene uncertain. The CDR3 length is 12 residues. CDR1 and CDR2 from the germline V gene are ENHRY and SYGVKD. V was clipped by 4 bases and J by 3 bases, with 4 bases between them. DNA of the CDR3: TGTGCCATCAGTGGTCACAATCAGCCCCAGCATTTT. It codes for CAISGHNQPQHF.

The chain joins TRBV4-2 to TRBJ1-2; D is perhaps TRBD1 (5 bases). Germline V CDR1 and CDR2: LGHNA, YNFKEQ. The CDR3 covers 17 residues. Deletions cut 1 base from V and 0 bases from J, with 15 bases between. CDR3 in amino acids: CASSQAPGLGANYGYTF. The CDR3 nucleotides read TGTGCCAGCAGCCAAGCACCGGGACTGGGAGCTAACTATGGCTACACCTTC.

J is TRBJ1-3 and V is TRBV13, with D unclear. The CDR3 is made up of 15 amino acids. Trimming left V 1 base short and J 2 bases short, with 9 bases between. Germline V gene lookup returns CDR1 PRHDT and CDR2 FYEKMQ (reference sequence). In nucleotides, the CDR3 is TGTGCCAGCAGCTTAGTGCTCGCAGCTGGAAACACCATATATTTT. This codes for CASSLVLAAGNTIYF. Based on the CDR3 plus reference TRBV13 and TRBJ1-3, the full variable domain is AAGVIQSPRHLIKEKRETATLKCYPIPRHDTVYWYQQGPGQDPQFLISFYEKMQSDKGSIPDRFSAQQFSDYHSELNMSSLELGDSALYFCASSLVLAAGNTIYFGEGSWLTVV.

This clone came up once. V gene TRBV5-1 combines with J gene TRBJ2-6, with D possibly matching TRBD1 (6 bases). This CDR3 contains 16 residues. Trimming cost V 3 bases and J 0 bases, with 10 bases left between them. CDR1 is SGHRS, CDR2 YFSETQ, per germline. CDR3 sequence (DNA): TGCGCCAGCAGCTGGACAGCCTACTCTGGGGCCAACGTCCTGACTTTC. As protein: CASSWTAYSGANVLTF.

The rearrangement uses TRBV7-2 and TRBJ1-2; D remains ambiguous. The CDR3 covers 15 residues. The germline gives CDR1 SGHTA, CDR2 FQGNSA. Trimming took 5 bases from V and 7 from J, leaving 20 bases between them. The CDR3 nucleotides read TGTGCCAGCAGCCCCAGCTGGGAGGGCTTCGTTGGCTACACCTTC. It specifies CASSPSWEGFVGYTF.

The V gene is TRBV25-1, the J gene TRBJ2-1; the match to TRBD2 covers 7 bases. Germline loops: CDR1 MGHDK, CDR2 SYGVNS. The trim removed 8 bases at V and 4 bases at J, leaving 8 bases unmatched. The CDR3 is 14 amino acids. Here the CDR3 reads CASQLAADYNEQFF. The CDR3 DNA is TGTGCCAGCCAGCTAGCGGCCGATTACAATGAGCAGTTCTTC.

The chain links TRBV18 to TRBJ2-7; 9 bases fit TRBD1. The CDR3 runs 17 residues. Germline trimming cut 5 bases from V and 2 bases from J; bases unmatched to any gene: 13. The germline V gene encodes CDR1 KGHSH and CDR2 LQKENI. The CDR3 here is CASSSAGTGMEAYEQYF. CDR3 coding DNA: TGTGCCAGCTCATCAGCCGGGACAGGGATGGAAGCCTACGAGCAGTACTTC.

This sequence joins TRBV6-5 and TRBJ1-4, with D possibly matching TRBD1 (5 bases). CDR3 length equals 15 residues. In germline, CDR1 is MNHEY, CDR2 SVGAGI. V was shortened by 5 bases and J by 4 bases, with 14 bases between the two germline ends. Here the CDR3 DNA reads TGTGCCAGCAGTCCCGCCGACAGCTATAATGAAAAACTGTTTTTT. Amino acids: CASSPADSYNEKLFF.